Listed below are T cell receptor beta chains from one sample, sequenced in a study of blood T cell repertoires in COVID-19. The table came from immunoSEQ multiplex PCR; TCRdb's copy has only in-frame clones and leaves some out. The sample shows about 190,000 clones, roughly 88% of them seen only once. Input material: peripheral blood. These receptors originate from a woman aged 25 to 45 with acute or convalescent COVID-19. CDR3s include the opening cysteine and the closing phenylalanine or tryptophan. A D gene is named only where the DNA matches it firmly.

D gene: TRBD2; J gene: TRBJ2-5; V gene: TRBV28; CDR3 length: 15; CDR3 protein: CASSLLREGQETQYF
D gene: NA; J gene: TRBJ2-5; V gene: TRBV3-1/TRBV3-2; CDR3 length: 11; CDR3 protein: CASSLRETQYF
D gene: TRBD2; J gene: TRBJ2-7; V gene: TRBV18; CDR3 length: 14; CDR3 protein: CASSPPGLTYEQYF
D gene: NA; J gene: TRBJ2-1; V gene: TRBV5-1; CDR3 length: 11; CDR3 protein: CASSPGLEQFF
D gene: TRBD1; J gene: TRBJ1-4; V gene: TRBV18; CDR3 length: 14; CDR3 protein: CASSPGTGSEKLFF
D gene: NA; J gene: TRBJ1-4; V gene: TRBV5-1; CDR3 length: 16; CDR3 protein: CASRTGTTSTNEKLFF
D gene: NA; J gene: TRBJ1-1; V gene: TRBV30; CDR3 length: 16; CDR3 protein: CAWSIGGRGMNTEAFF
D gene: TRBD1; J gene: TRBJ1-1; V gene: TRBV5-4; CDR3 length: 14; CDR3 protein: CASSLPGQDTEAFF
D gene: TRBD2; J gene: TRBJ2-1; V gene: TRBV27; CDR3 length: 14; CDR3 protein: CASSPTSIWSGGFF
D gene: NA; J gene: TRBJ1-2; V gene: TRBV19; CDR3 length: 13; CDR3 protein: CASSIIGGGGYTF
D gene: NA; J gene: TRBJ2-7; V gene: TRBV6-5; CDR3 length: 12; CDR3 protein: CASSSNTYEQYF
D gene: NA; J gene: TRBJ2-7; V gene: TRBV5-5; CDR3 length: 15; CDR3 protein: CASSLYSRRGHEQYF
D gene: NA; J gene: TRBJ1-5; V gene: TRBV6-6; CDR3 length: 13; CDR3 protein: CASLRGINQPQHF
D gene: TRBD1; J gene: TRBJ2-1; V gene: TRBV3-1/TRBV3-2; CDR3 length: 15; CDR3 protein: CASSQEGGYYNEQFF
D gene: TRBD2; J gene: TRBJ2-5; V gene: TRBV6-6; CDR3 length: 16; CDR3 protein: CASRSKREGERETQYF
D gene: NA; J gene: TRBJ2-1; V gene: TRBV21-1; CDR3 length: 13; CDR3 protein: CASSRWTSYEQFF
D gene: NA; J gene: TRBJ1-5; V gene: TRBV4-1; CDR3 length: 15; CDR3 protein: CASSQDGTGGQPQHF
D gene: NA; J gene: TRBJ1-1; V gene: TRBV5-1; CDR3 length: 14; CDR3 protein: CASSPGRTNTEAFF
D gene: TRBD2; J gene: TRBJ2-7; V gene: TRBV28; CDR3 length: 14; CDR3 protein: CASRDSGTTYEQYF
D gene: TRBD2; J gene: TRBJ2-7; V gene: TRBV12-3/TRBV12-4; CDR3 length: 13; CDR3 protein: CASSPTSGYEQYF
D gene: NA; J gene: TRBJ2-5; V gene: TRBV2; CDR3 length: 14; CDR3 protein: CASNWESALETQYF
D gene: TRBD1; J gene: TRBJ1-1; V gene: TRBV28; CDR3 length: 11; CDR3 protein: CASSIQGLAFF
D gene: NA; J gene: TRBJ2-5; V gene: TRBV7-8; CDR3 length: 17; CDR3 protein: CASSPPRGKEYQETQYF
D gene: NA; J gene: TRBJ2-2; V gene: TRBV24-1; CDR3 length: 17; CDR3 protein: CATSEPTVGTNTGELFF
D gene: TRBD1; J gene: TRBJ1-5; V gene: TRBV18; CDR3 length: 18; CDR3 protein: CASSRGSRQGIFNQPQHF
D gene: TRBD1; J gene: TRBJ2-1; V gene: TRBV19; CDR3 length: 14; CDR3 protein: CASSRQGSYNEQFF
D gene: NA; J gene: TRBJ2-1; V gene: TRBV30; CDR3 length: 13; CDR3 protein: CAWVRGTYNEQFF
D gene: TRBD2; J gene: TRBJ2-3; V gene: TRBV6-6; CDR3 length: 15; CDR3 protein: CASSYDSAGGDTQYF
D gene: TRBD2; J gene: TRBJ2-7; V gene: TRBV5-1; CDR3 length: 17; CDR3 protein: CASSLQGTSGSWDEQYF
D gene: NA; J gene: TRBJ1-5; V gene: TRBV30; CDR3 length: 16; CDR3 protein: CAWGSGSQKGNQPQHF
D gene: NA; J gene: TRBJ2-2; V gene: TRBV28; CDR3 length: 14; CDR3 protein: CASSLTGPSGELFF
D gene: NA; J gene: TRBJ2-2; V gene: TRBV9; CDR3 length: 13; CDR3 protein: CASSPRNTGELFF
D gene: TRBD1; J gene: TRBJ2-7; V gene: TRBV10-3; CDR3 length: 13; CDR3 protein: CAISVGTAYEQYF
D gene: TRBD1; J gene: TRBJ1-4; V gene: TRBV11-2; CDR3 length: 18; CDR3 protein: CASSLRFKGTATNEKLFF
D gene: NA; J gene: TRBJ1-6; V gene: TRBV6-5; CDR3 length: 14; CDR3 protein: CASSWGRRSSPLHF
D gene: TRBD1; J gene: TRBJ1-6; V gene: TRBV6-5; CDR3 length: 15; CDR3 protein: CASSFTGVLNSPLHF
D gene: TRBD2; J gene: TRBJ2-2; V gene: TRBV2; CDR3 length: 16; CDR3 protein: CASSTQAGVGTGELFF
D gene: NA; J gene: TRBJ1-2; V gene: TRBV5-4; CDR3 length: 14; CDR3 protein: CASSLLAGEYGYTF
D gene: TRBD2; J gene: TRBJ2-1; V gene: TRBV7-9; CDR3 length: 14; CDR3 protein: CASRPSGTYNEQFF
D gene: TRBD1; J gene: TRBJ2-7; V gene: TRBV11-2; CDR3 length: 14; CDR3 protein: CASSLRDSRYEQYF
D gene: NA; J gene: TRBJ1-5; V gene: TRBV5-1; CDR3 length: 14; CDR3 protein: CASSLEGGGQPQHF
D gene: NA; J gene: TRBJ2-7; V gene: TRBV7-9; CDR3 length: 13; CDR3 protein: CASSLARFHEQYF
D gene: NA; J gene: TRBJ1-1; V gene: TRBV28; CDR3 length: 14; CDR3 protein: CASSLSGAHTEAFF
D gene: NA; J gene: TRBJ1-4; V gene: TRBV16; CDR3 length: 13; CDR3 protein: CASSQSQVGKLFF
D gene: NA; J gene: TRBJ1-2; V gene: TRBV2; CDR3 length: 11; CDR3 protein: CASSVSLGYTF
D gene: NA; J gene: TRBJ2-2; V gene: TRBV6-5; CDR3 length: 14; CDR3 protein: CASSTMVGSGELFF
D gene: NA; J gene: TRBJ2-7; V gene: TRBV6-5; CDR3 length: 11; CDR3 protein: CASKRVYEQYF
D gene: NA; J gene: TRBJ2-7; V gene: TRBV5-4; CDR3 length: 12; CDR3 protein: CASSSGVGEQYF
D gene: TRBD1; J gene: TRBJ2-1; V gene: TRBV18; CDR3 length: 12; CDR3 protein: CASSQGVNEQFF
D gene: NA; J gene: TRBJ1-2; V gene: TRBV4-1; CDR3 length: 13; CDR3 protein: CASTKRGGNSYTF
D gene: TRBD1; J gene: TRBJ1-1; V gene: TRBV5-1; CDR3 length: 13; CDR3 protein: CASSPDRATEAFF
D gene: TRBD1; J gene: TRBJ1-2; V gene: TRBV6-5; CDR3 length: 15; CDR3 protein: CASSYDTGGGYGYTF
D gene: TRBD2; J gene: TRBJ2-1; V gene: TRBV5-1; CDR3 length: 12; CDR3 protein: CASTSGYNEQFF
D gene: TRBD2; J gene: TRBJ2-3; V gene: TRBV2; CDR3 length: 14; CDR3 protein: CASSDGGSSDTQYF
D gene: NA; J gene: TRBJ1-2; V gene: TRBV12-3/TRBV12-4; CDR3 length: 13; CDR3 protein: CASSAGIGYGYTF
D gene: TRBD2; J gene: TRBJ2-2; V gene: TRBV10-3; CDR3 length: 18; CDR3 protein: CAISPRLAGDTNTGELFF
D gene: TRBD2; J gene: TRBJ2-1; V gene: TRBV7-2; CDR3 length: 15; CDR3 protein: CASSSTSGPYNEQFF
D gene: NA; J gene: TRBJ1-4; V gene: TRBV5-1; CDR3 length: 16; CDR3 protein: CASSITPAGSPEKLFF
D gene: NA; J gene: TRBJ1-2; V gene: TRBV20-1; CDR3 length: 12; CDR3 protein: CSASKANYGYTF